The present TCR beta chain was sequenced within a study of PD-1 blockade in classical Hodgkin lymphoma. Repertoires were generated with immunoSEQ multiplex PCR, while TCRdb's copy carries only in-frame clones and drops some. Among roughly 42,000 clones listed, approximately 80% were seen once. The V gene's germline CDR1 is MNHEY and CDR2 SMNVEV (reference sequence). Trimming took 2 bases from V and 6 from J, leaving 16 bases between them. The CDR3 has 15 residues. Patients all relapsed after autologous stem cell transplantation, and there was variation in brentuximab vedotin exposure. This specimen was peripheral blood mononuclear cells (PBMCs), taken at baseline. J is TRBJ1-1 and V is TRBV27; D perhaps matches TRBD1 (5 bases). The source of this sequence is a human donor with classical Hodgkin lymphoma. The CDR3 DNA is TGTGCCAGCAGTTTAGGGTATTTCGACAGTTCTGAAGCTTTCTTT. Encoded protein: CASSLGYFDSSEAFF.